This T cell receptor beta chain came from a study of shared clonotypes between healthy human individuals. Study-wide results and caveats: In the sorted subsets, rarefaction showed sequencing was incomplete despite large depth.

This clone is a singleton in its sample. Antigen specificity is unknown. Measured with immunoSEQ multiplex PCR; TCRdb has only the in-frame clones, and not every one. This sample has over 2 million clones; roughly 94% occur once, and the top ten carry more than 0.1%. This receptor was taken from a man aged 18-30 years in good health. Sequencing input: naive CD4+ T cells sorted from blood. Subset reported: CD45RA+ positively selected.

The CDR3 DNA reads TGTGCCATCACTGGACAGGGGGATTCACCCCTCCACTTT. It is translated as CAITGQGDSPLHF. V usage is TRBV10-3 and J usage is TRBJ1-6; TRBD1 aligns across 10 bases. The CDR3 covers 13 residues. The germline V gene has CDR1 ENHRY and CDR2 SYGVKD. J was trimmed by 8 bases and V by 7 bases; bases with no gene match: 2.